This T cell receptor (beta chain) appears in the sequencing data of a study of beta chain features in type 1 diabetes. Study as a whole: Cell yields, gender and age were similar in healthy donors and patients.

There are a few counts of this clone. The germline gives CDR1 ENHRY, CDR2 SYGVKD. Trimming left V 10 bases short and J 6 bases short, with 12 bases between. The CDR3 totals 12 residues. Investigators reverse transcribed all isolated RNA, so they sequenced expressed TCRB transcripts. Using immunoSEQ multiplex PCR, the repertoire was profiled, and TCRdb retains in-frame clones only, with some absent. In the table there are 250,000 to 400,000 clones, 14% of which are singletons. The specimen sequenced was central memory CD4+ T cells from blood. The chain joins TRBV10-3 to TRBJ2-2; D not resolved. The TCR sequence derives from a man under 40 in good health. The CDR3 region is CASISEPGELFF. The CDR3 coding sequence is TGTGCCAGCATTTCGGAGCCCGGGGAGCTGTTTTTT.